This T cell receptor beta chain was identified during a study of blood T cell repertoires in COVID-19. In the study overall: Collection of acute and convalescent COVID-19 samples took place in the United States, Italy and Spain. From T cells, B-cell-depleted T cells, or PBMCs came the material, which was cDNA or gDNA.

As handled by the study authors: For nucleated cells, counts were estimated from reference gene primer amplification. Using immunoSEQ multiplex PCR, the repertoire was profiled, and TCRdb retains in-frame clones only, with some absent. Clone size and the V and J calls come from that table; the DNA yielded D and trimming. The sample gives 65,000 to 80,000 clones, around 90% of which show up once; under 6% is in the top ten. The CDR3 extends over 11 amino acids. Trimming cost V 11 bases and J 8 bases, with 15 bases left between them. The germline CDR1 and CDR2 sequences are MDHEN and SYDVKM. The sequencing sample was made of peripheral blood. The chain employs TRBV28 and TRBJ1-2; D may be TRBD1 (5 bases). The clonotype originates from a man over 45 with active COVID-19. CDR3 nucleotides: TGTGCCGGATCGACAGCTTGGGGCTACACCTTC. Translating it yields CAGSTAWGYTF.